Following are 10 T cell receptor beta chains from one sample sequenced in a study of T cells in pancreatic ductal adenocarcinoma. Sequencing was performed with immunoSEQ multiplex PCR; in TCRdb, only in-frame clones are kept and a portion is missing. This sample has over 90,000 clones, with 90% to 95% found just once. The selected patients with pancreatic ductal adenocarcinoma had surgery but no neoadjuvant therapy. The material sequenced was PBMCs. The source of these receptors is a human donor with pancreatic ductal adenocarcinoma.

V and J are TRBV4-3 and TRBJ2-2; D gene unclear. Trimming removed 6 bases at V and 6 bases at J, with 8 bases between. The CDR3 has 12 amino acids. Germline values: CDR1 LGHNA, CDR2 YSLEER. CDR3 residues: CASSDTPGELFF. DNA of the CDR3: TGCGCCAGCAGTGACACACCCGGGGAGCTGTTTTTT.

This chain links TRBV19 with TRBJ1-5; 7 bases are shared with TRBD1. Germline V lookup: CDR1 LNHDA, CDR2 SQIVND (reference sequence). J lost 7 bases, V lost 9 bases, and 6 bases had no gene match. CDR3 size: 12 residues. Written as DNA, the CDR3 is TGTGCCAGCACGACAGGGTACCAGCCCCAGCATTTT. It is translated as CASTTGYQPQHF. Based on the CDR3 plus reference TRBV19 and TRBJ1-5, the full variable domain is DGGITQSPKYLFRKEGQNVTLSCEQNLNHDAMYWYRQDPGQGLRLIYYSQIVNDFQKGDIAEGYSVSREKKESFPLTVTSAQKNPTAFYLCASTTGYQPQHFGDGTRLSIL.

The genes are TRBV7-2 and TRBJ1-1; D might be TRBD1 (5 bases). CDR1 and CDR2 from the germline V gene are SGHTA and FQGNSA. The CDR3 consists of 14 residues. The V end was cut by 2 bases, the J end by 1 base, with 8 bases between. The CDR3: CASSLSTANTEAFF. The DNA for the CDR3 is TGTGCCAGCAGCTTATCGACAGCGAACACTGAAGCTTTCTTT.

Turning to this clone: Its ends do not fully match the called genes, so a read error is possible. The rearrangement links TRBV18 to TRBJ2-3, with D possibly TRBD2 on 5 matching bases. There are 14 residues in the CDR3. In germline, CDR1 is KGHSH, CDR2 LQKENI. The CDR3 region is CASSPQTNTDTQYF. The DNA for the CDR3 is TGTGCCAGCTCGCCACAGACTAACACAGATACGCAGTATTTT. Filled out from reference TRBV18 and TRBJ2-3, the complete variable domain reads NAGVMQNPRHLVRRRGQEARLRCSPMKGHSHVYWYRQLPEEGLKFMVYLQKENIIDESGMPKERFSAEFPKEGPSILRIQQVVRGDSAAYFCASSPQTNTDTQYFGPGTRLTVL.

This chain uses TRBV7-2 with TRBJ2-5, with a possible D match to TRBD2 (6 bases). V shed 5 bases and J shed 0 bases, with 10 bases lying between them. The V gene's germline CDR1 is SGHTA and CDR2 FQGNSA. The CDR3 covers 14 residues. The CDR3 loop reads CASSPGGNQETQYF. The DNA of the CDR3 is TGTGCCAGCAGCCCCGGGGGTAACCAAGAGACCCAGTACTTC.

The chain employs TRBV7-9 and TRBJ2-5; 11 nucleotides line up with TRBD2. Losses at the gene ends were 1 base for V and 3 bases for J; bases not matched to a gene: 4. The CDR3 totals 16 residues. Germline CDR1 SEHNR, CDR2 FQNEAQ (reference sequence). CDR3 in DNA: TGTGCCAGCAGCTTAGGATTAGCGGGAGGGGAAGAGACCCAGTACTTC. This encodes CASSLGLAGGEETQYF.

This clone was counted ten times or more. CDR3 sequence: CASSKGQDGGANGYTF. The CDR3 nucleotides are TGCGCCAGCAGCAAGGGACAGGATGGGGGAGCGAATGGCTACACCTTC. This chain connects TRBV4-3 to TRBJ1-2; 8 positions match TRBD1. After removal of 5 bases from V and 6 bases from J, the junction contained 14 bases not matched to a gene. Germline CDR1 is LGHNA and CDR2 is YSLEER. The CDR3 has 16 residues.

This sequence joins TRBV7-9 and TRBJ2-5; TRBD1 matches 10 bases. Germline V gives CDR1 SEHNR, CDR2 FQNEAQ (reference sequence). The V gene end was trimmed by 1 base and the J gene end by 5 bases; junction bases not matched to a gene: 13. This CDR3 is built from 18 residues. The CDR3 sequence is CASSLVQIGRTGGETQYF. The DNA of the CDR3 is TGTGCCAGCAGCTTAGTCCAAATCGGCCGGACAGGGGGGGAGACCCAGTACTTC.

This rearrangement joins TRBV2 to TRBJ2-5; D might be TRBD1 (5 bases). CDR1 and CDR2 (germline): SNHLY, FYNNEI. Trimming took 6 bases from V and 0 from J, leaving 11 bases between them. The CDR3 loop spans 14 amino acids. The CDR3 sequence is CASRVDSNQETQYF. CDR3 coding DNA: TGTGCCAGCAGAGTAGACAGTAACCAAGAGACCCAGTACTTC.

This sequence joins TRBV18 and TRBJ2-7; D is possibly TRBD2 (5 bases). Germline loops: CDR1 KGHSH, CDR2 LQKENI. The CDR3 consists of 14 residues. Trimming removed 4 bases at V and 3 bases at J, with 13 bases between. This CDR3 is CASSLGETNYEQYF. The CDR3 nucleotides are TGTGCCAGCTCACTTGGGGAGACGAACTACGAGCAGTACTTC.